One and the same sample provided the 24 T cell receptor beta chains below, sequenced in a study of shared clonotypes between healthy human individuals. Repertoires were generated with immunoSEQ multiplex PCR, while TCRdb's copy carries only in-frame clones and drops some. The table lists about 1.5 million clones, 95% to 99% of them singletons. Sequencing was performed on naive CD4+ T cells sorted from blood. Subset here: CD45RA+ positively selected. The receptors derive from a man aged 25 to 40 in good health.

This clone was seen only once. Other DNA sequences from this sample encode an identical CDR3 as well. V is TRBV18 and J is TRBJ2-7; D is unclear. The germline V gene has CDR1 KGHSH and CDR2 LQKENI. The CDR3 has 12 amino acids. V lost 1 base to trimming and J lost 4 bases, with 5 bases between them. DNA of the CDR3: TGTGCCAGCTCACCACAGAGTTACGAGCAGTACTTC. The encoded protein is CASSPQSYEQYF.

The gene calls are TRBV30 and TRBJ1-2; D not certain. V was cut by 0 bases and J by 1 base, with 15 bases left in between. Germline values: CDR1 GTSNPN, CDR2 SVGIG (reference sequence). The CDR3 sequence is 16 residues long. Written as DNA, the CDR3 is TGTGCCTGGAGTGTAACGAGAACAGCGAGTAACTATGGCTACACCTTC. Translated, it gives CAWSVTRTASNYGYTF. Complete variable domain (other parts from reference TRBV30 and TRBJ1-2): SQTIHQWPATLVQPVGSPLSLECTVEGTSNPNLYWYRQAAGRGLQLLFYSVGIGQISSEVPQNLSASRPQDRQFILSSKKLLLSDSGFYLCAWSVTRTASNYGYTFGSGTRLTVV.

The chain has TRBV4-3 and TRBJ2-5; D is unclear. The germline V gene encodes CDR1 LGHNA and CDR2 YSLEER. Between the trimmed V and J ends, which lost 3 bases and 7 bases, there was a span of 24 bases. This CDR3 has 17 residues. CDR3 in DNA: TGCGCCAGCAGCCACAACACCGTTGGAGCCGGGCCGGCGACCCAGTACTTC. As protein: CASSHNTVGAGPATQYF.

This clone was picked up one time. The CDR3 is CASMRWPPEKLFF. As DNA, the CDR3 is TGTGCCAGCATGAGGTGGCCCCCTGAAAAACTGTTTTTT. The chain recombines TRBV6-1 with TRBJ1-4, with unresolved D. V was cut by 7 bases and J by 7 bases, with 13 bases left in between. Looked up from germline, CDR1 is MNHNS and CDR2 is SASEGT. The CDR3 extends over 13 amino acids.

The rearrangement joins TRBV18 to TRBJ2-3; D gene unclear. V was shortened by 3 bases and J by 6 bases, with 16 bases between the two germline ends. CDR3 size: 15 residues. CDR1 KGHSH and CDR2 LQKENI come from the germline V gene. The DNA of the CDR3 is TGTGCCAGCTCACCTATGGACCAGTCGTCGGATACGCAGTATTTT. Amino acid sequence: CASSPMDQSSDTQYF.

Notes on this clone: This specimen includes other DNA sequences encoding the same CDR3. The chain employs TRBV6-5 and TRBJ1-1; D is unclear. This CDR3 contains 13 residues. Trimming took off 3 bases at V and 0 bases at J, with 5 bases between the two ends. Germline V lookup: CDR1 MNHEY, CDR2 SVGAGI. CDR3 DNA sequence: TGTGCCAGCAGTTATAAGGTGAACACTGAAGCTTTCTTT. This sequence encodes CASSYKVNTEAFF.

V usage is TRBV7-8 and J usage is TRBJ1-5; 8 positions match TRBD1. Germline V CDR1 and CDR2: SGHVS, FQNEAQ. This CDR3 region has 15 residues. V lost 5 bases to trimming and J lost 3 bases; unmatched junction nucleotides: 6. The CDR3 is CASSLRQGNNQPQHF. The CDR3 DNA reads as TGTGCCAGCAGCCTGCGACAGGGGAACAATCAGCCCCAGCATTTT.

This sequence joins TRBV4-1 and TRBJ2-5; 10 nucleotides match TRBD1. V lost 0 bases, J lost 12 bases, and 4 bases stayed unmatched. Germline V gene sequence: CDR1 MGHRA, CDR2 YSYEKL. This CDR3 is 13 amino acids long. The chain's CDR3 is CASSQDSGTGEYF. The DNA of the CDR3 is TGCGCCAGCAGCCAAGACAGCGGGACAGGGGAGTACTTC.

This clone is a singleton in its sample. This chain uses TRBV7-6 with TRBJ1-1, with no clear D. The length of the CDR3 is 14 residues. Germline V CDR1 and CDR2: SGHVS, FNYEAQ. V lost 1 base and J lost 0, with 6 bases in between. The CDR3 DNA reads TGTGCCAGCAGCTTAGGACTCCTGAACACTGAAGCTTTCTTT. Translating it yields CASSLGLLNTEAFF.

This sequence joins TRBV5-6 and TRBJ2-1; D is unclear. This CDR3 is 16 amino acids long. Trimming left V 4 bases short and J 4 bases short, with 18 bases between. Looked up from germline, CDR1 is SGHDT and CDR2 is YYEEEE. CDR3 loop: CASSPFIVSQYNEQFF. In DNA form, the CDR3 reads TGTGCCAGCAGCCCCTTTATTGTTTCGCAATACAATGAGCAGTTCTTC.

The V call is TRBV6-6, the J call TRBJ1-2; TRBD1 aligns across 8 bases. Germline assignment: CDR1 MNHNY and CDR2 SVGAGI (reference sequence). Trimming removed 6 bases from V and 4 bases from J; junction bases left unmatched: 7. The CDR3 spans 14 residues. In nucleotides, the CDR3 is TGTGCCAGCAGCCACCTACAGGGGGGCTATGGCTACACCTTC. Translating it yields CASSHLQGGYGYTF.

The chain joins TRBV14 to TRBJ2-1, with 8 nucleotides matching TRBD2. Germline-derived CDR1 and CDR2 are SGHDN and FVKESK. The CDR3 totals 16 residues. The ends lost 4 bases at V and 8 bases at J; junction bases unmatched: 13. In nucleotides, the CDR3 is TGTGCCAGCAGCCCCCGGACTAGCTGGAGCGGGGATGAGCAGTTCTTC. It specifies CASSPRTSWSGDEQFF.

V gene TRBV7-2 combines with J gene TRBJ2-3, with TRBD2 matching 8 bases. V dropped 8 bases and J dropped 0; count of bases not matched to a gene: 7. This CDR3 contains 15 residues. Germline lookup yields CDR1 SGHTA and CDR2 FQGNSA. CDR3 residues: CASRGSGVSTDTQYF. As DNA, the CDR3 is TGTGCCAGCCGGGGTAGCGGGGTCAGCACAGATACGCAGTATTTT.

J is TRBJ2-6 and V is TRBV28, with D perhaps TRBD1 (7 bases). This CDR3 contains 13 residues. The germline gives CDR1 MDHEN, CDR2 SYDVKM. Trimming left V 11 bases short and J 2 bases short, with 10 bases between. In DNA form, the CDR3 reads TGTGCCGCCAGGGGGGCTGGGGCCAACGTCCTGACTTTC. Its protein product is CAARGAGANVLTF.

The V and J genes are TRBV11-2 and TRBJ1-4, with TRBD1 matching over 7 bases. The V gene's germline CDR1 is SGHAT and CDR2 FQNNGV. The V gene end was trimmed by 5 bases and the J gene end by 0 bases; junction bases not matched to a gene: 9. This CDR3 comprises 17 residues. CDR3 in DNA: TGTGCCAGCAGCCCCCGACAGGGACGCTCAACTAATGAAAAACTGTTTTTT. It specifies CASSPRQGRSTNEKLFF.

V gene TRBV4-3 combines with J gene TRBJ1-2, with TRBD1 as a possible D gene (5 bases). This CDR3 contains 14 residues. Germline CDR1 and CDR2: LGHNA and YSLEER. The V and J ends lost 2 bases and 8 bases respectively, with 15 bases between them. The CDR3 loop reads CASSQTLGEYGYTF. The CDR3 bases are TGCGCCAGCAGCCAAACCCTGGGGGAGTACGGCTACACCTTC.

This clone showed up just once. The rearrangement joins TRBV9 to TRBJ2-7; TRBD1 matches at 9 bases. This CDR3 is built from 15 residues. Germline V CDR1 and CDR2: SGDLS, YYNGEE. After removal of 6 bases from V and 2 bases from J, the junction contained 9 bases not matched to a gene. The CDR3 DNA reads TGTGCCAGCACGAGGACAGGGGCGATGACCTACGAGCAGTACTTC. Residues: CASTRTGAMTYEQYF.

This clone was observed once. The rearrangement links TRBV7-2 to TRBJ2-7, with 11 bases aligning to TRBD2. Germline V lookup: CDR1 SGHTA, CDR2 FQGNSA. This CDR3 contains 16 residues. The junction had 6 bases not matched to a gene; V was cut back by 1 base and J by 4 bases. In nucleotides, the CDR3 is TGTGCCAGCAGCTTAGAAGGGACTAGCGGAACATACGAGCAGTACTTC. This gives the protein CASSLEGTSGTYEQYF.

The chain links TRBV9 to TRBJ1-2; 7 bases are a match to TRBD1. J was trimmed by 4 bases and V by 3 bases; bases with no gene match: 12. This CDR3 comprises 16 residues. The germline CDR1 and CDR2 sequences are SGDLS and YYNGEE. The CDR3 bases are TGTGCCAGCAGCGCTACATGGACAGGCACCCGCTATGGCTACACCTTC. This translates into CASSATWTGTRYGYTF.

This chain joins TRBV7-2 and TRBJ2-5, with D possibly matching TRBD2 (6 bases). In germline, CDR1 is SGHTA, CDR2 FQGNSA. The germline V and J ends were trimmed by 5 bases and 2 bases, with 15 bases remaining between them. The CDR3 is 15 amino acids. In DNA form, the CDR3 reads TGTGCCAGCAGCCCTGGGGACTCAACACAAGAGACCCAGTACTTC. Translated: CASSPGDSTQETQYF. The variable domain in full, with the rest retrieved from reference TRBV7-2 and TRBJ2-5, is GAGVSQSPSNKVTEKGKDVELRCDPISGHTALYWYRQSLGQGLEFLIYFQGNSAPDKSGLPSDRFSAERTGGSVSTLTIQRTQQEDSAVYLCASSPGDSTQETQYFGPGTRLLVL.

This clone was recorded once. The chain carries TRBV10-2 and TRBJ2-7, with 11 bases that match TRBD2. CDR3 length equals 14 residues. With 7 bases clipped from V and 2 bases from J, the junction kept 4 bases outside the gene matches. Germline assignment: CDR1 WSHSY and CDR2 SAAADI. The CDR3: CASNLAGGPYEQYF. For the CDR3, the DNA is TGCGCCAGCAACCTAGCGGGAGGCCCCTACGAGCAGTACTTC.

There are a few counts of this clone. This CDR3 is also generated by other DNA sequences in the sample. The rearrangement links TRBV18 to TRBJ1-1; 10 nucleotides agree with TRBD1. The J segment lost 1 base and the V segment lost 0 bases, leaving 2 bases of the junction unmatched. CDR3 size: 16 residues. Germline lookup yields CDR1 KGHSH and CDR2 LQKENI. The CDR3 loop is CASSPPGTGENTEAFF. As DNA, the CDR3 is TGTGCCAGCTCACCACCGGGGACAGGGGAGAACACTGAAGCTTTCTTT.

The chain combines TRBV4-3 with TRBJ2-6; D remains unclear. This CDR3 is 16 amino acids long. Germline CDR1 reads LGHNA; CDR2 reads YSLEER. V lost 0 bases and J lost 4, with 10 bases in between. CDR3 DNA sequence: TGCGCCAGCAGCCAAGAGGCTCCCCCAGGGGCCAACGTCCTGACTTTC. Translating gives CASSQEAPPGANVLTF.

This chain links TRBV5-5 with TRBJ2-7; D not resolved. Germline CDR1 is SGHKS and CDR2 is YYEKEE (reference sequence). This CDR3 is built from 13 residues. The V end lost 4 bases, the J end lost 4 bases, and 12 bases lay between the germline ends. CDR3 DNA sequence: TGTGCCAGCAGCCTGACAAGCATATACGAGCAGTACTTC. This codes for CASSLTSIYEQYF.